Below are 26 T cell receptor beta chains sequenced from a single sample in a study of breast tumors, draining lymph nodes, adjacent tissues. Samples came from axillary lymph nodes draining the breast cancer. TCRdb recomputed calls from the multiplex PCR reads with MiXCR, one row per CDR3 protein. The sample holds some 110,000 distinct CDR3 sequences, less than 40% seen once. Material: axillary lymph node tissue. Every receptor here comes from a female donor with breast cancer. Some clones in this sample may be carry-over from other donors' samples.

This clonotype was seen many times. J is TRBJ2-7 and V is TRBV4-1; weak D call: TRBD1 (5 bases). V shed 5 bases and J shed 2 bases, with 16 bases lying between them. In germline, CDR1 is MGHRA, CDR2 YSYEKL. CDR3 length equals 15 residues. Here the CDR3 DNA reads TGCGCCAGCAGCTCTTCAGAGATAGGGGCCTACGAGCAGTACTTC. This translates into CASSSSEIGAYEQYF.

The chain is built from TRBV5-6 and TRBJ1-2, with D perhaps TRBD1 (5 bases). Germline V gene sequence: CDR1 SGHDT, CDR2 YYEEEE. The V and J ends lost 3 bases and 7 bases respectively, with 10 bases between them. The CDR3 extends over 12 amino acids. CDR3 nucleotide sequence: TGTGCCAGCAGCTACCCCCAGGGTGGCTACACCTTC. It is translated as CASSYPQGGYTF.

The rearrangement links TRBV20-1 to TRBJ1-6; possible D gene TRBD1, 6 bases. The CDR3 runs to 14 residues. CDR1 is DFQATT, CDR2 SNEGSKA, per germline (reference sequence). V shed 4 bases and J shed 7 bases, with 14 bases lying between them. In DNA, the CDR3 is TGCAGTGCTACTAAGGGACACTTAAATTCACCCCTCCACTTT. The encoded protein is CSATKGHLNSPLHF.

This clonotype was seen ten or more times. V and J are TRBV7-2 and TRBJ2-1; D assignment may be TRBD1 or TRBD2 (5 bases each). V was pared by 5 bases and J by 3 bases, with 17 bases between. CDR3 size: 16 residues. The germline gives CDR1 SGHTA, CDR2 FQGNSA. CDR3 in DNA: TGTGCCAGCAGCCCTAGCTGGGGCGCCGGCTACAATGAGCAGTTCTTC. Translating gives CASSPSWGAGYNEQFF.

Comment on this clonotype: This may be a read error: a much more frequent sequence differs by one nucleotide. V usage is TRBV20-1 and J usage is TRBJ2-7, with a possible D match to TRBD2 (5 bases). Germline lookup yields CDR1 DFQATT and CDR2 SNEGSKA (reference sequence). The CDR3 totals 13 residues. In DNA, the CDR3 is TGCAGTGCTAGGGGGAAGTCAGACTACGCGCAGTACTTC. It is translated as CSARGKSDYAQYF.

This clonotype was counted once. The CDR3 end shows no conserved phenylalanine or tryptophan, and so a read error is likely. The DNA is left out, because the CDR3 cannot be placed on it with certainty; the CDR3 is given as TCRdb lists it. The chain links TRBV7-9 to TRBJ2-5; the D call TRBD2 from the table was never checked on the DNA. Germline V CDR1 and CDR2: SEHNR, FQNEAQ (reference sequence). Both ends counted, the CDR3 spans 14 residues. This CDR3 reads CASSFGRDVTSSTP.

Comments on this clonotype: Compared with germline, one end of the junction differs, possibly owing to a read error. The V gene is TRBV7-3, the J gene TRBJ2-1; 9 bases match TRBD2. Per germline, CDR1 SGHTA and CDR2 FQGTGA. This CDR3 has 14 amino acids. This CDR3 is CASSLGSSGVPPTF. CDR3 DNA: TGTGCCAGTAGCTTAGGGTCTAGCGGGGTCCCTCCGACCTTC.

The chain couples TRBV15 to TRBJ2-1, with 14 positions matching TRBD2. The CDR3 is 19 residues long. Germline-derived CDR1 and CDR2 are LNHNV and YYDKDF (reference sequence). J was trimmed by 7 bases and V by 2 bases; bases with no gene match: 13. The CDR3 is CATSRMGTSGSGMQNEQFF. The CDR3, as DNA: TGTGCCACCAGCAGAATGGGGACTAGCGGGAGTGGAATGCAAAATGAGCAGTTCTTC.

This clonotype was recorded at least ten times. A much larger clone differs from this one at a single base, so this may be a read error. The CDR3 DNA reads TGTGCCAGCAGCCCCGGGGTTACTCATCAGCCCCAGCATTTT. Its translation is CASSPGVTHQPQHF. The chain links TRBV5-8 to TRBJ1-5; D unclear. The CDR3 runs 14 residues. Trimming shortened V by 4 bases and J by 5 bases, and 13 bases separated the two germline ends. CDR1 is SGHTS and CDR2 is YDEGEE in the germline V gene.

At least ten counts were recorded for this clonotype. In DNA, the CDR3 is TGCAGTGCTCCCCGATCGGGGAGGACAGATACGCAGTATTTT. It is translated as CSAPRSGRTDTQYF. The chain uses TRBV20-1 and TRBJ2-3, with TRBD2 as a possible D gene (6 bases). V was trimmed by 5 bases and J by 3 bases, leaving 15 bases between them. Germline V gives CDR1 DFQATT, CDR2 SNEGSKA (reference sequence). This CDR3 contains 14 residues.

The sample holds a few counts of this clonotype. The chain is built from TRBV5-6 and TRBJ1-1; unclear D gene. This CDR3 has 14 amino acids. Germline V gene sequence: CDR1 SGHDT, CDR2 YYEEEE. Trimming stripped 5 bases from V and 1 base from J, with 12 bases between. CDR3 loop: CASSRRKTNTEAFF. CDR3 bases: TGTGCCAGCAGTAGGCGGAAAACGAACACTGAAGCTTTCTTT.

There are many counts of this clonotype. This chain links TRBV28 with TRBJ2-3; tentative D call: TRBD2 (6 bases). The length of the CDR3 is 14 residues. Trimming removed 5 bases at V and 3 bases at J, with 12 bases between. Per germline, CDR1 MDHEN and CDR2 SYDVKM. The CDR3: CASSPASGTDTQYF. CDR3 DNA sequence: TGTGCCAGCAGTCCGGCGAGCGGGACAGATACGCAGTATTTT. The full variable domain, completed using reference TRBV28 and TRBJ2-3, is DVKVTQSSRYLVKRTGEKVFLECVQDMDHENMFWYRQDPGLGLRLIYFSYDVKMKEKGDIPEGYSVSREKKERFSLILESASTNQTSMYLCASSPASGTDTQYFGPGTRLTVL.

This clonotype was detected ten times or more. This chain links TRBV11-3 with TRBJ2-2; 8 nucleotides agree with TRBD1. Trimming took 3 bases from V and 6 from J; bases not matched to a gene: 12. This CDR3 is built from 17 residues. CDR1 is SGHNT and CDR2 is YENEEA in the germline V gene. This chain's CDR3 is CASSLGFGQGNSGELFF. CDR3 bases: TGTGCCAGCAGCTTGGGTTTCGGACAGGGTAATTCCGGGGAGCTGTTTTTT.

J is TRBJ2-3 and V is TRBV3-2; TRBD2, the table's D call, was not compared with the DNA. TRBV3-2 is listed as a pseudogene. The CDR3 extends over 17 amino acids. CDR3 region: CASSQGLAGGGTDTQYF. The CDR3 coding sequence is TGTGCCAGCAGCCAAGGACTAGCGGGGGGCGGCACAGATACGCAGTATTTT.

The chain joins TRBV6-1 to TRBJ2-3; TRBD2 is a possible D gene (6 bases). This CDR3 spans 13 amino acids. Trimming took off 7 bases at V and 8 bases at J, with 16 bases between the two ends. CDR1 is MNHNS and CDR2 is SASEGT in the germline V gene. CDR3 amino acids: CASIGSATVTQYF. The CDR3 DNA reads as TGTGCCAGCATCGGGAGTGCTACTGTTACGCAGTATTTT.

In this sample, this clonotype turned up many times. CDR3 residues: CASSLGLSAGEQYF. The CDR3 coding sequence is TGTGCCAGCAGCTTAGGCCTCTCTGCGGGGGAGCAGTACTTC. This chain uses TRBV7-9 with TRBJ2-7; tentative D call: TRBD2 (6 bases). This CDR3 is built from 14 residues. With 1 base removed from V and 7 bases from J, the gap between germline ends came to 14 bases. Germline V gene lookup returns CDR1 SEHNR and CDR2 FQNEAQ (reference sequence). The full variable domain, completed using reference TRBV7-9 and TRBJ2-7, is DTGVSQNPRHKITKRGQNVTFRCDPISEHNRLYWYRQTLGQGPEFLTYFQNEAQLEKSRLLSDRFSAERPKGSFSTLEIQRTEQGDSAMYLCASSLGLSAGEQYFGPGTRLTVT.

V gene TRBV24-1 combines with J gene TRBJ2-2, with a weak D call TRBD1 (6 bases). The CDR3 contains 16 residues. CDR1 is KGHDR, CDR2 SFDVKD, per germline. V was shortened by 4 bases and J by 2 bases, with 13 bases between the two germline ends. As DNA, the CDR3 is TGTGCCACCAGTGACTGGACAGCCGAAAACACCGGGGAGCTGTTTTTT. Protein: CATSDWTAENTGELFF.

A note on this clonotype: The limits of the CDR3 on the DNA are not certain, so only TCRdb's listed CDR3 is given. The rearrangement uses TRBV10-2 and TRBJ2-5. The CDR3 is made up of 21 amino acids, end residues included. Germline V gene data show CDR1 as WSHSY and CDR2 as SAAADI. The CDR3 loop reads CASSELNTNTEAFFGQETQYF.

The V and J genes are TRBV10-3 and TRBJ1-4; no reliable D call. Trimming removed 4 bases at V and 8 bases at J, with 11 bases between. The V gene's germline CDR1 is ENHRY and CDR2 SYGVKD. This CDR3 has 13 amino acids. The chain's CDR3 is CAISGSREEKLFF. CDR3 nucleotide sequence: TGTGCCATCAGTGGGAGCCGGGAGGAAAAACTGTTTTTT.

With regard to this clonotype: A much larger clone differs by one base, so this may be a read error. This chain connects TRBV6-5 to TRBJ2-3; D possibly matches TRBD1 or TRBD2 (5 bases each). Germline V gene data show CDR1 as MNHEY and CDR2 as SVGAGI. The CDR3 length is 14 residues. The CDR3 sequence is CASSYSGTKDTQCF. CDR3 DNA sequence: TGTGCCAGCAGTTACTCTGGGACGAAAGATACGCAGTGTTTT.

This clonotype was observed a few times. V gene TRBV28 combines with J gene TRBJ1-2, with a tentative D call TRBD1 (5 bases). This CDR3 contains 15 residues. Trimming removed 2 bases from V and 4 bases from J, with 14 bases in between. Germline CDR1 MDHEN, CDR2 SYDVKM. In DNA form, the CDR3 reads TGTGCCAGCAGTTTACGGGGGGGTGGAGGCTATGGCTACACCTTC. Encoded protein: CASSLRGGGGYGYTF.

This clonotype was recorded many times. The chain links TRBV5-1 to TRBJ2-7; TRBD2 might be the D (5 bases). The CDR3 consists of 12 residues. Looked up from germline, CDR1 is SGHRS and CDR2 is YFSETQ. V lost 0 bases and J lost 7, with 8 bases in between. The CDR3 reads CASSLEGGEQYF. The CDR3 DNA reads as TGCGCCAGCAGCTTGGAAGGCGGGGAGCAGTACTTC.

This clonotype appeared many times. The chain carries TRBV5-6 and TRBJ1-3; weak D call: TRBD1 (6 bases). Trimming stripped 1 base from V and 1 base from J, with 9 bases between. This CDR3 is 15 amino acids long. Germline CDR1 reads SGHDT; CDR2 reads YYEEEE. The CDR3 loop reads CASSLRGGSGNTIYF. CDR3 nucleotide sequence: TGTGCCAGCAGCTTGAGAGGGGGGTCTGGAAACACCATATATTTT.

This clonotype was counted many times. The chain employs TRBV6-2 or TRBV6-3 and TRBJ2-2; D is unclear. V gave up 5 bases and J gave up 0 bases, with 10 bases separating them. The CDR3 is 15 amino acids. Germline V gene sequence: CDR1 MNHEY, CDR2 SVGEGT. The CDR3 region has the DNA TGTGCCAGCAGTGCCACCCGATCGAACACCGGGGAGCTGTTTTTT. This codes for CASSATRSNTGELFF.

At least ten counts were recorded for this clonotype. The chain couples TRBV20-1 to TRBJ2-7; 7 bases agree with TRBD2. Germline-derived CDR1 and CDR2 are DFQATT and SNEGSKA (reference sequence). With V trimmed by 6 bases and J by 0 bases, 11 bases remained unmatched. This CDR3 spans 15 amino acids. The CDR3 protein is CSADVPSGASYEQYF. CDR3 bases: TGCAGTGCCGATGTCCCTAGCGGAGCCTCCTACGAGCAGTACTTC.

For this clonotype: The limits of the CDR3 on the DNA are not certain, so only TCRdb's listed CDR3 is given. The chain is built from TRBV7-9 and TRBJ2-3. The CDR3 length is 18 residues, termini included. Per the germline V gene, CDR1 is SEHNR and CDR2 is FQNEAQ (reference sequence). The CDR3 sequence: CASSFYICSAISADTQYF.